This TCR beta chain was identified in a study of CD8 T cells in Susac syndrome. V was clipped by 0 bases and J by 1 base, with 12 bases between them. Germline V gene lookup returns CDR1 GTSNPN and CDR2 SVGIG (reference sequence). The CDR3 contains 15 residues. Reverse transcription used about 0.45 to 1 ug RNA and random hexamers. Amplification of TCR beta CDR3 used immunoSEQ multiplex PCR across 54 Vbeta and 13 Jbeta. One entry per CDR3 protein, called by TCRdb with MiXCR from the immunoSEQ multiplex PCR reads. The table has roughly 190,000 distinct CDR3 sequences, around nine tenths seen once. J is TRBJ1-1 and V is TRBV30; D is unclear. The sequence came from a human donor with Susac syndrome. Sequencing was carried out using CD4+ T cells from PBMCs. CDR3 sequence (DNA): TGTGCCTGGAGTGTACTAGGGCAGCGGAACACTGAAGCTTTCTTT. Translating gives CAWSVLGQRNTEAFF.